Presented here are 18 T cell receptor beta chains from one specimen sequenced in a study of blood T cell repertoires in COVID-19. Here immunoSEQ multiplex PCR was the method, and the copy in TCRdb shows in-frame clones only, minus some. Among some 350,000 clones listed, more than 85% were seen once. Sequencing used peripheral blood. Source of these receptors: a human donor in a cohort sampled during active COVID-19.

This rearrangement joins TRBV5-1 to TRBJ2-4; 8 nucleotides line up with TRBD1. Looked up from germline, CDR1 is SGHRS and CDR2 is YFSETQ. Trimming removed 4 bases from V and 5 bases from J; junction bases left unmatched: 8. This CDR3 comprises 15 residues. CDR3 in DNA: TGCGCCAGCAGCGAACGGACAGGGTCCCAAAACATTCAGTACTTC. This sequence encodes CASSERTGSQNIQYF.

The genes are TRBV13 and TRBJ1-2, with D perhaps TRBD1 (5 bases). Between the trimmed V and J ends, which lost 0 bases and 5 bases, there was a span of 7 bases. Germline V CDR1 and CDR2: PRHDT, FYEKMQ (reference sequence). The CDR3 runs 13 residues. The CDR3 nucleotides read TGTGCCAGCAGCTTAGGCAGGGTTTATGGCTACACCTTC. This encodes CASSLGRVYGYTF.

This chain uses TRBV5-1 with TRBJ2-7, with 10 bases fitting TRBD2. Germline V gene data show CDR1 as SGHRS and CDR2 as YFSETQ. Trimming at V came to 1 base and at J to 6 bases, leaving 1 base not matched to a gene. CDR3 length: 13 residues. CDR3 DNA: TGCGCCAGCAGCTTGACTAGCGGGACCGAGCAGTACTTC. It encodes CASSLTSGTEQYF.

The rearrangement uses TRBV6-2 or TRBV6-3 and TRBJ1-5, with D hard to call. The CDR3 runs to 13 residues. Germline loops: CDR1 MNHEY, CDR2 SVGEGT. With 5 bases removed from V and 5 bases from J, the gap between germline ends came to 10 bases. This chain's CDR3 is CASSIDMYQPQHF. CDR3 in DNA: TGTGCCAGCAGTATAGACATGTATCAGCCCCAGCATTTT.

The rearrangement joins TRBV6-2 or TRBV6-3 to TRBJ2-5; TRBD2 matches at 8 bases. With V trimmed by 2 bases and J by 5 bases, 16 bases remained unmatched. The V gene's germline CDR1 is MNHEY and CDR2 SVGEGT. The CDR3 is 18 amino acids. CDR3 residues: CASSYGVIPGGPGETQYF. CDR3 DNA: TGTGCCAGCAGTTACGGAGTTATTCCGGGAGGGCCTGGGGAGACCCAGTACTTC.

V and J are TRBV28 and TRBJ1-1; D might be TRBD1 (5 bases). CDR1 MDHEN and CDR2 SYDVKM come from the germline V gene. The CDR3 consists of 13 residues. V lost 6 bases and J lost 1, with 9 bases in between. The CDR3 spells CASSYGQNTEAFF. The CDR3 nucleotides are TGTGCCAGCAGCTACGGACAGAACACTGAAGCTTTCTTT.

This chain joins TRBV7-6 and TRBJ1-1; TRBD1 might be the D (5 bases). The CDR3 extends over 15 amino acids. Germline V gene lookup returns CDR1 SGHVS and CDR2 FNYEAQ. The ends were cut back, 5 bases at V and 0 bases at J, with 13 bases in the middle. The CDR3 here is CASSPRPGLNTEAFF. The CDR3 DNA reads TGTGCCAGCAGCCCACGCCCAGGGCTGAACACTGAAGCTTTCTTT.

The rearrangement joins TRBV9 to TRBJ2-3; 10 nucleotides match TRBD2. Germline CDR1 reads SGDLS; CDR2 reads YYNGEE. The CDR3 is made up of 16 amino acids. Trimming at V came to 2 bases and at J to 2 bases, leaving 5 bases not matched to a gene. The CDR3 loop reads CASSVTSGDYTDTQYF. For the CDR3, the DNA is TGTGCCAGCAGCGTTACTAGCGGGGATTACACAGATACGCAGTATTTT.

V is TRBV11-2 and J is TRBJ1-4; 7 bases line up with TRBD1. Germline values: CDR1 SGHAT, CDR2 FQNNGV. The junction had 10 bases not matched to a gene; V was cut back by 5 bases and J by 7 bases. The CDR3 is made up of 15 amino acids. CDR3 amino acids: CASSLMGQRGEKLFF. CDR3 bases: TGTGCCAGCAGCCTAATGGGACAGAGGGGTGAAAAACTGTTTTTT.

This chain links TRBV3-1 (or the pseudogene TRBV3-2) with TRBJ2-3; no definite D call. Germline CDR1 is LGHDT and CDR2 is YNNKEL (reference sequence). The CDR3 runs 17 residues. Trimming left V 0 bases short and J 2 bases short, with 15 bases between. CDR3 nucleotides: TGTGCCAGCAGCCAAGATTTTAGCCGTTCATACACAGATACGCAGTATTTT. Translating gives CASSQDFSRSYTDTQYF.

The gene calls are TRBV13 and TRBJ2-7; weak D call: TRBD2 (5 bases). The V and J ends lost 0 bases and 4 bases respectively, with 10 bases between them. Per germline, CDR1 PRHDT and CDR2 FYEKMQ (reference sequence). There are 14 residues in the CDR3. The CDR3 here is CASSLGGRGYEQYF. The CDR3 bases are TGTGCCAGCAGCTTAGGAGGGAGAGGGTACGAGCAGTACTTC.

The rearrangement uses TRBV30 and TRBJ1-2; D possibly corresponds to TRBD1 (5 bases). CDR3 length: 15 residues. V was clipped by 4 bases and J by 4 bases, with 19 bases between them. Germline V gives CDR1 GTSNPN, CDR2 SVGIG (reference sequence). In DNA form, the CDR3 reads TGTGCCTGGAAGGCCCAGACAACGGGGGGCTATGGCTACACCTTC. Amino acid sequence: CAWKAQTTGGYGYTF. Supplemented by reference TRBV30 and TRBJ1-2, the full variable domain reads SQTIHQWPATLVQPVGSPLSLECTVEGTSNPNLYWYRQAAGRGLQLLFYSVGIGQISSEVPQNLSASRPQDRQFILSSKKLLLSDSGFYLCAWKAQTTGGYGYTFGSGTRLTVV.

This clone counts as medium-sized. The V gene is TRBV30, the J gene TRBJ1-2, with D possibly being TRBD1 (5 bases). Germline loops: CDR1 GTSNPN, CDR2 SVGIG (reference sequence). The CDR3 sequence is 14 residues long. Trimming removed 7 bases at V and 5 bases at J, with 20 bases between. The CDR3 nucleotides are TGTGCCTCCCACCATGTTGACAGCAGATATGGCTACACCTTC. Its translation: CASHHVDSRYGYTF.

J is TRBJ1-2 and V is TRBV3-1 (or the pseudogene TRBV3-2); the D is unclear. Trimming left V 0 bases short and J 6 bases short, with 8 bases between. Per the germline V gene, CDR1 is LGHDT and CDR2 is YNNKEL (reference sequence). This CDR3 is built from 13 residues. The CDR3 loop is CASSQDRNHGYTF. CDR3 in DNA: TGTGCCAGCAGCCAAGACAGGAACCATGGCTACACCTTC.

The J gene is TRBJ1-4, the V gene TRBV19, with a tentative D call TRBD1 (6 bases). The CDR3 consists of 15 residues. The V gene's germline CDR1 is LNHDA and CDR2 SQIVND (reference sequence). V lost 5 bases to trimming and J lost 0 bases, with 10 bases between them. The CDR3 DNA is TGTGCCAGTAGTCGTTGGACAGCAACTAATGAAAAACTGTTTTTT. This sequence encodes CASSRWTATNEKLFF.

The genes are TRBV4-1 and TRBJ2-5; possibly TRBD1 for D (5 bases). The germline V gene encodes CDR1 MGHRA and CDR2 YSYEKL. V lost 1 base to trimming and J lost 4 bases, with 10 bases between them. The length of the CDR3 is 14 residues. In nucleotides, the CDR3 is TGCGCCAGCAGCCAAGTTATTCAGGGAGAGACCCAGTACTTC. This gives the protein CASSQVIQGETQYF.

This rearrangement joins TRBV11-2 to TRBJ2-2; D perhaps matches TRBD2 (6 bases). The CDR3 is made up of 18 amino acids. The V gene's germline CDR1 is SGHAT and CDR2 FQNNGV. Trimming took 2 bases from V and 3 from J, leaving 19 bases between them. CDR3 region: CASSLSRGSGTYTGELFF. In nucleotides, the CDR3 is TGTGCCAGCAGCTTAAGCCGGGGTAGCGGAACATACACCGGGGAGCTGTTTTTT. Supplemented by reference TRBV11-2 and TRBJ2-2, the full variable domain reads EAGVAQSPRYKIIEKRQSVAFWCNPISGHATLYWYQQILGQGPKLLIQFQNNGVVDDSQLPKDRFSAERLKGVDSTLKIQPAKLEDSAVYLCASSLSRGSGTYTGELFFGEGSRLTVL.

This clone was found once. The chain couples TRBV7-8 to TRBJ2-1, with TRBD2 matching 7 bases. The CDR3 consists of 15 residues. The V segment lost 4 bases and the J segment 2 bases; nucleotides outside the gene matches: 5. Germline CDR1 is SGHVS and CDR2 is FQNEAQ. The CDR3 bases are TGTGCCAGCAGCTCCAGACTAGCAGCCTACAATGAGCAGTTCTTC. Translating gives CASSSRLAAYNEQFF.